This passage covers 19 T cell receptor beta chains from one sample sequenced in a study of blood T cell repertoires in COVID-19. The assay was immunoSEQ multiplex PCR, and TCRdb's table has in-frame clones only and misses some. This table holds some 500,000 clones, roughly 90% found once. Input material: PBMCs or T cells enriched from blood (not recorded which). These receptors came from a woman between 40 and 50 years old who had recovered from COVID-19.

The chain joins TRBV11-3 to TRBJ1-2, with D possibly being TRBD1 (6 bases). V lost 5 bases to trimming and J lost 8 bases, with 18 bases between them. This CDR3 is 14 amino acids long. CDR1 and CDR2 (germline): SGHNT, YENEEA. The CDR3 sequence is CASSTNTGLGGYTF. Here the CDR3 DNA reads TGTGCCAGCAGCACTAACACAGGGCTGGGCGGCTACACCTTC.

The rearrangement joins TRBV7-9 to TRBJ1-2; D uncertain. This CDR3 has 18 amino acids. V lost 2 bases, J lost 4 bases, and 23 bases lay in between. From germline, CDR1 is SEHNR and CDR2 FQNEAQ (reference sequence). CDR3 protein: CASSLNYLGRVTFYGYTF. CDR3 coding DNA: TGTGCCAGCAGCTTAAATTACCTCGGCCGGGTCACTTTCTATGGCTACACCTTC.

The chain is built from TRBV15 and TRBJ1-3; D gene uncertain. Germline assignment: CDR1 LNHNV and CDR2 YYDKDF (reference sequence). The CDR3 runs 14 residues. Trimming took off 0 bases at V and 0 bases at J, with 3 bases between the two ends. This CDR3 reads CATSREASGNTIYF. The CDR3, as DNA: TGTGCCACCAGCAGAGAAGCCTCTGGAAACACCATATATTTT.

Only a few counts were recorded for this clone. This sequence joins TRBV4-1 and TRBJ2-2, with 10 bases matching TRBD2. The V gene end was trimmed by 4 bases and the J gene end by 4 bases; junction bases not matched to a gene: 3. The CDR3 is 15 amino acids. Germline values: CDR1 MGHRA, CDR2 YSYEKL. CDR3 nucleotides: TGCGCCAGCAGCCGGGGACTAGCGAGCACCGGGGAGCTGTTTTTT. It specifies CASSRGLASTGELFF.

This chain connects TRBV11-2 to TRBJ1-3; 7 bases are shared with TRBD1. Germline V gene data show CDR1 as SGHAT and CDR2 as FQNNGV. The CDR3 has 17 amino acids. V lost 6 bases and J lost 0; bases outside the gene matches: 11. CDR3 DNA sequence: TGTGCCAGCAGAAGGGACAGCGGAACAAGCTCTGGAAACACCATATATTTT. Residues: CASRRDSGTSSGNTIYF.

V and J are TRBV10-3 and TRBJ1-3; 9 bases match TRBD1. The CDR3 has 17 residues. The V segment lost 6 bases and the J segment 1 base; nucleotides outside the gene matches: 10. From germline, CDR1 is ENHRY and CDR2 SYGVKD. The CDR3 DNA reads as TGTGCCATCAGGGATGACAGGGGGTTAGTGTCTGGAAACACCATATATTTT. Translation gives CAIRDDRGLVSGNTIYF.

The V call is TRBV5-1, the J call TRBJ1-3; 9 bases fit TRBD1. Germline V gene lookup returns CDR1 SGHRS and CDR2 YFSETQ. The CDR3 totals 15 residues. With V trimmed by 3 bases and J by 0 bases, 1 base remained unmatched. DNA for the CDR3: TGCGCCAGCAGCTGGACAGGGGTCTCTGGAAACACCATATATTTT. It is translated as CASSWTGVSGNTIYF. Complete variable domain (other parts from reference TRBV5-1 and TRBJ1-3): KAGVTQTPRYLIKTRGQQVTLSCSPISGHRSVSWYQQTPGQGLQFLFEYFSETQRNKGNFPGRFSGRQFSNSRSEMNVSTLELGDSALYLCASSWTGVSGNTIYFGEGSWLTVV.

The chain employs TRBV5-6 and TRBJ2-4, with TRBD1 matching over 11 bases. Trimming at V came to 0 bases and at J to 7 bases, leaving 0 bases not matched to a gene. This CDR3 comprises 14 residues. CDR1 is SGHDT, CDR2 YYEEEE, per germline. CDR3 in DNA: TGTGCCAGCAGCTTGGGGGACAGGGGGAACATTCAGTACTTC. Translated: CASSLGDRGNIQYF. The variable domain in full, with the rest retrieved from reference TRBV5-6 and TRBJ2-4, is DAGVTQSPTHLIKTRGQQVTLRCSPKSGHDTVSWYQQALGQGPQFIFQYYEEEERQRGNFPDRFSGHQFPNYSSELNVNALLLGDSALYLCASSLGDRGNIQYFGAGTRLSVL.

The J gene is TRBJ1-4, the V gene TRBV27; 7 bases are shared with TRBD1. CDR1 MNHEY and CDR2 SMNVEV come from the germline V gene (reference sequence). The V gene end was trimmed by 4 bases and the J gene end by 6 bases; junction bases not matched to a gene: 8. The CDR3 length is 15 residues. The CDR3 coding sequence is TGTGCCAGCAGTTACAGGGGTAGAGGGGATGAAAAACTGTTTTTT. Translation: CASSYRGRGDEKLFF.

V and J are TRBV6-5 and TRBJ2-6, with D uncertain. Per germline, CDR1 MNHEY and CDR2 SVGAGI. Trimming shortened V by 4 bases and J by 0 bases, and 7 bases separated the two germline ends. CDR3 length equals 15 residues. The CDR3, as DNA: TGTGCCAGCAGTTTTCAGATCTCTGGGGCCAACGTCCTGACTTTC. It is translated as CASSFQISGANVLTF.

V is TRBV27 and J is TRBJ1-1; TRBD1 matches at 7 bases. In germline, CDR1 is MNHEY, CDR2 SMNVEV (reference sequence). The J segment lost 1 base and the V segment lost 1 base, leaving 6 bases of the junction unmatched. CDR3 size: 16 residues. For the CDR3, the DNA is TGTGCCAGCAGTTTATATGAGGGGGCCCCGAACACTGAAGCTTTCTTT. Its protein product is CASSLYEGAPNTEAFF.

This chain connects TRBV5-6 to TRBJ2-1; 10 bases line up with TRBD2. The CDR3 runs to 16 residues. From germline, CDR1 is SGHDT and CDR2 YYEEEE. Trimming cost V 0 bases and J 7 bases; bases outside gene matches: 7. This CDR3 reads CASSLGVSGRFNEQFF. Written as DNA, the CDR3 is TGTGCCAGCAGCTTGGGGGTTAGCGGGAGGTTTAATGAGCAGTTCTTC.

The chain is built from TRBV12-3 or TRBV12-4 and TRBJ1-1; unclear D gene. V lost 4 bases and J lost 7, with 10 bases in between. The CDR3 totals 12 residues. CDR3 region: CASSYPPGEAFF. The CDR3 DNA reads TGTGCCAGCAGTTATCCCCCAGGTGAAGCTTTCTTT.

J is TRBJ2-1 and V is TRBV18; possible D gene TRBD2, 6 bases. This CDR3 contains 14 residues. The V end was cut by 4 bases, the J end by 5 bases, with 12 bases between. CDR1 and CDR2 from the germline V gene are KGHSH and LQKENI. The CDR3 loop is CASSRDFQNNEQFF. CDR3 sequence (DNA): TGTGCCAGCTCACGGGACTTCCAAAACAATGAGCAGTTCTTC.

The rearrangement joins TRBV10-2 to TRBJ2-5, with 13 positions matching TRBD2. CDR1 is WSHSY, CDR2 SAAADI, per germline. This CDR3 is built from 18 residues. V lost 2 bases, J lost 5 bases, and 11 bases stayed unmatched. The CDR3 bases are TGCGCCAGCAGTGAGAGGAAACTAGCGGGAGGGCCAGGGGAGACCCAGTACTTC. Protein product: CASSERKLAGGPGETQYF.

The chain couples TRBV27 to TRBJ2-7, with TRBD1 matching 9 bases. The junction had 12 bases not matched to a gene; V was cut back by 4 bases and J by 5 bases. The CDR3 spans 16 residues. The germline gives CDR1 MNHEY, CDR2 SMNVEV (reference sequence). CDR3 residues: CASSSSPGTGRHEQYF. In DNA, the CDR3 is TGTGCCAGCAGTTCCTCCCCCGGGACAGGGAGGCACGAGCAGTACTTC.

The rearrangement links TRBV3-1 (or the pseudogene TRBV3-2) to TRBJ2-1, with D tentatively TRBD2 (6 bases). The CDR3 is 16 amino acids. The germline gives CDR1 LGHDT, CDR2 YNNKEL (reference sequence). The ends were cut back, 0 bases at V and 6 bases at J, with 15 bases in the middle. CDR3 loop: CASSQDGHGGVNEQFF. The CDR3 DNA sequence: TGTGCCAGCAGCCAAGACGGGCACGGCGGGGTCAATGAGCAGTTCTTC.

The chain carries TRBV5-1 and TRBJ1-1, with D perhaps matching TRBD1 (6 bases). The germline V gene has CDR1 SGHRS and CDR2 YFSETQ. V was shortened by 1 base and J by 4 bases, with 17 bases between the two germline ends. The CDR3 is 16 residues long. This CDR3 is CASSLNPGQLGTEAFF. The DNA for the CDR3 is TGCGCCAGCAGCTTGAATCCCGGACAGCTGGGCACTGAAGCTTTCTTT. Full variable domain (remainder filled in from reference TRBV5-1 and TRBJ1-1): KAGVTQTPRYLIKTRGQQVTLSCSPISGHRSVSWYQQTPGQGLQFLFEYFSETQRNKGNFPGRFSGRQFSNSRSEMNVSTLELGDSALYLCASSLNPGQLGTEAFFGQGTRLTVV.

The rearrangement links TRBV12-3 or TRBV12-4 to TRBJ1-6; no firm D call. Between the trimmed V and J ends, which lost 6 bases and 10 bases, there was a span of 13 bases. The CDR3 has 13 residues. DNA of the CDR3: TGTGCCAGCAGCCCCAGCGGGGTATCACCCCTCCACTTT. Its protein product is CASSPSGVSPLHF.